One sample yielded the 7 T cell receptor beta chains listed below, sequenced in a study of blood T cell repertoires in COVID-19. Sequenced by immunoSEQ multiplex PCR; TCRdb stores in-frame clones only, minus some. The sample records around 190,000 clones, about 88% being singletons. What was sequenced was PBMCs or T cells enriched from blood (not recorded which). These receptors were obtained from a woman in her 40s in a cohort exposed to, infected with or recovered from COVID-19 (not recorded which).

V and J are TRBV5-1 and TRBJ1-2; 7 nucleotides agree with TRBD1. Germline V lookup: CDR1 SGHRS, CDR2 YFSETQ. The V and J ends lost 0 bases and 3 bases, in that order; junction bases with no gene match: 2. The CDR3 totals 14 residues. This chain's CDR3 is CASSLVGGDYGYTF. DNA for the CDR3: TGCGCCAGCAGCTTGGTAGGGGGCGACTATGGCTACACCTTC.

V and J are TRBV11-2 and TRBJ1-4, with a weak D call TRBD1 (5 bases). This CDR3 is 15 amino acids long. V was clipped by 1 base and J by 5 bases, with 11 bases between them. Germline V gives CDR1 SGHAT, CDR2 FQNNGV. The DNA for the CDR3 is TGTGCCAGCAGCTTAGTACCAGGGTCGAATGAAAAACTGTTTTTT. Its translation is CASSLVPGSNEKLFF.

In nucleotides, the CDR3 is TGTGCCAGCAGGCTTAGACTCACCGGGGAGCTGTTTTTT. Its translation is CASRLRLTGELFF. J is TRBJ2-2 and V is TRBV6-5, with unresolved D. The CDR3 length is 13 residues. The germline V gene encodes CDR1 MNHEY and CDR2 SVGAGI. V dropped 6 bases and J dropped 4 bases, with 9 bases sitting between them.

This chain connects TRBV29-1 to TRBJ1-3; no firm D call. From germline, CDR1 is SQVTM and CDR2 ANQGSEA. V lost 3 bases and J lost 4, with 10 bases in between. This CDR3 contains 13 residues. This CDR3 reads CSVEFRLGNTIYF. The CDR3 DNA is TGCAGCGTTGAGTTCAGGCTAGGAAACACCATATATTTT.

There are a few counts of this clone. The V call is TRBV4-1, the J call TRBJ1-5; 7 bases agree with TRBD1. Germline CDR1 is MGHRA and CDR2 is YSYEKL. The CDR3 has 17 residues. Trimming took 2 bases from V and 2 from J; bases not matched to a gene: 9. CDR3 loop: CASSQRGGPGGNQPQHF. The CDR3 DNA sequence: TGCGCCAGCAGCCAAAGAGGGGGCCCGGGCGGCAATCAGCCCCAGCATTTT.

The CDR3 nucleotides are TGTGCCAGCAGCTTTTCAGGGTCGAACACTGAAGCTTTCTTT. Protein sequence: CASSFSGSNTEAFF. V is TRBV7-9 and J is TRBJ1-1; possible D gene TRBD1, 5 bases. The V end lost 3 bases, the J end lost 1 base, and 9 bases lay between the germline ends. Germline loops: CDR1 SEHNR, CDR2 FQNEAQ (reference sequence). The CDR3 contains 14 residues.

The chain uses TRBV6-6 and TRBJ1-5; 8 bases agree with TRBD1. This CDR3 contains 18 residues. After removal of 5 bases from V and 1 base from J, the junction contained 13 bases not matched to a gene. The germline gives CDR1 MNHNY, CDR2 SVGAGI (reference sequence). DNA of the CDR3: TGTGCCAGCAGTCCAATACGGACAGGGTATCGGAGCAATCAGCCCCAGCATTTT. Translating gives CASSPIRTGYRSNQPQHF.